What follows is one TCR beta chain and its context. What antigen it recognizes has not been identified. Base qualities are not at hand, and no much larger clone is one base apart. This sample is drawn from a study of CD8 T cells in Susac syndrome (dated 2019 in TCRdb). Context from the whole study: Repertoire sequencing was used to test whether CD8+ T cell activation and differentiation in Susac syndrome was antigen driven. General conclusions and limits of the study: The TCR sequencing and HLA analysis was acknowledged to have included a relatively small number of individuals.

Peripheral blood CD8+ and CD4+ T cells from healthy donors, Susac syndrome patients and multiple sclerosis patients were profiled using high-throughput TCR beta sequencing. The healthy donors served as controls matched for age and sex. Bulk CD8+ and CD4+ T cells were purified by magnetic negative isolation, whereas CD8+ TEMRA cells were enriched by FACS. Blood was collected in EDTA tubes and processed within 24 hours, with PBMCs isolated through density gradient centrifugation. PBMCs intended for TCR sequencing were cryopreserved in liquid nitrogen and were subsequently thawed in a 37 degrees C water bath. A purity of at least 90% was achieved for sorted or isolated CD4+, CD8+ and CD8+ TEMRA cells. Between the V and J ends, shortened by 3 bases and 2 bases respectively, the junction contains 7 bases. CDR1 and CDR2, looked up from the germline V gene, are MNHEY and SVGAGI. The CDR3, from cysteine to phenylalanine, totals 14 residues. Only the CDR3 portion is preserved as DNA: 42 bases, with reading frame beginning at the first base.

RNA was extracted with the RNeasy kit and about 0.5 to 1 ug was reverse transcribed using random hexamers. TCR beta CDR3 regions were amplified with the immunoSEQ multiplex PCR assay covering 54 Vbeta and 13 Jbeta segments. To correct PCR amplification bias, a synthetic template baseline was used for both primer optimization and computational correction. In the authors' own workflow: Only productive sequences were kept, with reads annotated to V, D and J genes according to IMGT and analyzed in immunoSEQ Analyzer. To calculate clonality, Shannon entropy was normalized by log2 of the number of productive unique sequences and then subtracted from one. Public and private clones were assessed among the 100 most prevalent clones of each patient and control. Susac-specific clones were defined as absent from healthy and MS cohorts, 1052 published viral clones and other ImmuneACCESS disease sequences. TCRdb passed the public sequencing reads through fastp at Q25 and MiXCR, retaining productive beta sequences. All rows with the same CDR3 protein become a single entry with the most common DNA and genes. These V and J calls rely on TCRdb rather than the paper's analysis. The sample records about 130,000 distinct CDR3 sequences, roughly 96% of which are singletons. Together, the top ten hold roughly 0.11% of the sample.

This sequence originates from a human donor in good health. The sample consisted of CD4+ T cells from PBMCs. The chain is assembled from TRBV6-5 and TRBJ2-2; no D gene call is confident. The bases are TGTGCCAGCAGTTATCACGGTAACACCGGGGAGCTGTTTTTT. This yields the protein CASSYHGNTGELFF.